Each of the 11 T cell receptor beta chains below was sequenced from the same sample in a study of cytomegalovirus exposure and HLA in healthy donors. PCR primers comprised 60 Vbeta and 13 Jbeta primers. TCRdb's copy holds only in-frame clones and misses some; the assay was immunoSEQ multiplex PCR. This sample has about 120,000 clones, with 80% found just once. The sample taken for sequencing was PBMCs. The origin of the receptors is a man younger than 45 in good health and CMV-seropositive.

This sequence joins TRBV9 and TRBJ2-5; 14 nucleotides line up with TRBD2. Trimming removed 1 base from V and 3 bases from J; junction bases left unmatched: 5. Germline values: CDR1 SGDLS, CDR2 YYNGEE. The CDR3 runs 17 residues. CDR3 sequence reads: CASSVLGLAGAKETQYF. CDR3 bases: TGTGCCAGCAGCGTACTGGGACTAGCGGGGGCTAAAGAGACCCAGTACTTC. Combining the CDR3 with reference TRBV9 and TRBJ2-5 gives the whole variable domain DSGVTQTPKHLITATGQRVTLRCSPRSGDLSVYWYQQSLDQGLQFLIQYYNGEERAKGNILERFSAQQFPDLHSELNLSSLELGDSALYFCASSVLGLAGAKETQYFGPGTRLLVL.

The genes are TRBV5-1 and TRBJ1-1; 9 bases map to TRBD1. The V gene's germline CDR1 is SGHRS and CDR2 YFSETQ. V was pared by 3 bases and J by 0 bases, with 12 bases of the junction left unmatched. This CDR3 has 18 amino acids. CDR3: CASSSGLGTGNMNTEAFF. CDR3 coding DNA: TGCGCCAGCAGCTCCGGACTCGGGACAGGGAACATGAACACTGAAGCTTTCTTT.

The gene calls are TRBV30 and TRBJ1-6; possible D gene TRBD1, 5 bases. Germline-derived CDR1 and CDR2 are GTSNPN and SVGIG (reference sequence). CDR3 length: 20 amino acids. Trimming pared 0 bases from V and 0 bases from J, leaving 21 bases between. CDR3 coding DNA: TGTGCCTGGAGTGTTCCTAGGGGCTCTGGCCTTAGCTCCTATAATTCACCCCTCCACTTT. Encoded protein: CAWSVPRGSGLSSYNSPLHF.

The chain links TRBV19 to TRBJ2-1; weak D call: TRBD1 (5 bases). The V gene's germline CDR1 is LNHDA and CDR2 SQIVND (reference sequence). The CDR3 consists of 14 residues. V dropped 5 bases and J dropped 4 bases, with 12 bases sitting between them. The CDR3 bases are TGTGCCAGTAGTCCGACAGCACGGTACAATGAGCAGTTCTTC. The encoded protein is CASSPTARYNEQFF.

The chain employs TRBV27 and TRBJ1-1; D may be TRBD1 (6 bases). The CDR3 runs to 15 residues. Trimming left V 0 bases short and J 7 bases short, with 15 bases between. CDR1 MNHEY and CDR2 SMNVEV come from the germline V gene (reference sequence). The CDR3 nucleotides are TGTGCCAGCAGTTTATCGATGGCAGGGGCTGGTGAAGCTTTCTTT. Translated, it gives CASSLSMAGAGEAFF.

V is TRBV4-1 and J is TRBJ2-2; D gene ambiguous. Trimming removed 0 bases from V and 3 bases from J, with 8 bases in between. The CDR3 runs 15 residues. Germline V gene lookup returns CDR1 MGHRA and CDR2 YSYEKL. CDR3 bases: TGCGCCAGCAGCCAAGAGGGCAGACACACCGGGGAGCTGTTTTTT. Protein: CASSQEGRHTGELFF.

This chain uses TRBV7-8 with TRBJ2-5, with TRBD2 matching over 13 bases. The end of the DNA fits TRBJ2-7 better, so the J call may be wrong. The CDR3 contains 18 residues. The germline V gene has CDR1 SGHVS and CDR2 FQNEAQ. CDR3 loop: CASSLGTSGAEFSYEQYF. CDR3 in DNA: TGTGCCAGCAGCCTCGGGACTAGCGGGGCCGAATTCTCCTACGAGCAGTACTTC.

This clone was counted once. V is TRBV5-1 and J is TRBJ1-1; D is perhaps TRBD1 (5 bases). V shed 0 bases and J shed 1 base, with 10 bases lying between them. Germline V CDR1 and CDR2: SGHRS, YFSETQ. The CDR3 loop spans 15 amino acids. In nucleotides, the CDR3 is TGCGCCAGCAGCTTGGCCGGGGGAGGGAACACTGAAGCTTTCTTT. Translation: CASSLAGGGNTEAFF.

The chain carries TRBV10-1 and TRBJ2-1; 12 bases are a match to TRBD2. Per the germline V gene, CDR1 is WNHNN and CDR2 is SYGVQD (reference sequence). V shed 3 bases, J shed 5 bases, and the junction held 5 bases outside the gene matches. CDR3 length equals 16 residues. The CDR3 here is CASSDRGLAGNNEQFF. In DNA form, the CDR3 reads TGCGCCAGCAGTGATAGAGGACTAGCGGGGAACAATGAGCAGTTCTTC.

V and J are TRBV9 and TRBJ1-4, with 11 bases that match TRBD1. Germline CDR1 is SGDLS and CDR2 is YYNGEE. This CDR3 is 14 amino acids long. Unmatched junction bases numbered 2, after V lost 0 bases and J lost 10 bases. The CDR3 coding sequence is TGTGCCAGCAGCGTAGAAGGGACAGGGGGAAAACTGTTTTTT. It encodes CASSVEGTGGKLFF.

The chain combines TRBV6-1 with TRBJ2-7; 7 nucleotides align to TRBD2. V shed 5 bases and J 4 bases; nucleotides not matched to a gene: 5. Germline V gene lookup returns CDR1 MNHNS and CDR2 SASEGT. The CDR3 sequence is 13 residues long. Here the CDR3 reads CASSPYGGYEQYF. The CDR3 nucleotides are TGTGCCAGCAGTCCGTACGGGGGGTACGAGCAGTACTTC.